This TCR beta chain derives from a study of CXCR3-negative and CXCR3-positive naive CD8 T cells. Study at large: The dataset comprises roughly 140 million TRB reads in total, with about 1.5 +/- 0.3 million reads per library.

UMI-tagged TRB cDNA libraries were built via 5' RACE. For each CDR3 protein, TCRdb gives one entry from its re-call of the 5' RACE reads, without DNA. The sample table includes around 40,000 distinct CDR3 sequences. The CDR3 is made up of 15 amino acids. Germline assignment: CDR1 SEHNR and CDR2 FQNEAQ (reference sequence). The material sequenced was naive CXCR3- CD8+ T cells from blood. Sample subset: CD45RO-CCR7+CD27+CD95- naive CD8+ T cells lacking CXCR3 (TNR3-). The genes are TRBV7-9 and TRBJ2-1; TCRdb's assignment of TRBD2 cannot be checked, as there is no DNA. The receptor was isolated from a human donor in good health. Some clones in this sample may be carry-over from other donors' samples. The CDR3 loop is CASSTLAGNYNEQFF.